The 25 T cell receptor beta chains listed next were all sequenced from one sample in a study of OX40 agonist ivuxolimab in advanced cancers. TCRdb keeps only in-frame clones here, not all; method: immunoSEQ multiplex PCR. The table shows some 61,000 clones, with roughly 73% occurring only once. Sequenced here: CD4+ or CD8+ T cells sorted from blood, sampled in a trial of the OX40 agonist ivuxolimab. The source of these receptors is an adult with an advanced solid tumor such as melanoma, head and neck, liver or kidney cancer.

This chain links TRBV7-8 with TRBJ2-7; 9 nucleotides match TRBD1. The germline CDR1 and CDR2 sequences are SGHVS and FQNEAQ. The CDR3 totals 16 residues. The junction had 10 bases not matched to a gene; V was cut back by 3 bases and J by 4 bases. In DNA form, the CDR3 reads TGTGCCAGCAGCTTGGGGGGGACAGGGATGAAGTACGAGCAGTACTTC. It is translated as CASSLGGTGMKYEQYF.

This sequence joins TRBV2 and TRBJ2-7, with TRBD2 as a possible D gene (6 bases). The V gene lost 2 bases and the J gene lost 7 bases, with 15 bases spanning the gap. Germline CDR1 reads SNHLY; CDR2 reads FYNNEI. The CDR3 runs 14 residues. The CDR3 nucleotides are TGTGCCAGCAGTGAAAGGAGTTCGGGGGATGAGCAGTACTTC. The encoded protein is CASSERSSGDEQYF. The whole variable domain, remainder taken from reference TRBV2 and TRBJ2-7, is EPEVTQTPSHQVTQMGQEVILRCVPISNHLYFYWYRQILGQKVEFLVSFYNNEISEKSEIFDDQFSVERPDGSNFTLKIRSTKLEDSAMYFCASSERSSGDEQYFGPGTRLTVT.

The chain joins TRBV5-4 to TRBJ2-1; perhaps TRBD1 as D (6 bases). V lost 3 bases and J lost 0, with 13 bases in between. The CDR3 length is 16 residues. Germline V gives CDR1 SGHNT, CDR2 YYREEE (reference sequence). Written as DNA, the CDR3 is TGTGCCAGCAGCTCTGGACAGACCCTCTCCTACAATGAGCAGTTCTTC. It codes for CASSSGQTLSYNEQFF.

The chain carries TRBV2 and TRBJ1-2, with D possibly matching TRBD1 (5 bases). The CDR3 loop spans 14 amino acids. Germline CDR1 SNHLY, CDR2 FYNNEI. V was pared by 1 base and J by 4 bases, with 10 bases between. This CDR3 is CASSEGGAGYGYTF. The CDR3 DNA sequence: TGTGCCAGCAGTGAAGGCGGGGCAGGCTATGGCTACACCTTC.

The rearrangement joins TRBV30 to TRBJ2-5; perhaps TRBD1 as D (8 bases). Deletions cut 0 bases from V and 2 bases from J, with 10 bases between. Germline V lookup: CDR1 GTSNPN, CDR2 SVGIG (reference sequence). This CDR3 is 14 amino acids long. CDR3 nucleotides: TGTGCCTGGAGTGTACAGGGGGGGCAAGAGACCCAGTACTTC. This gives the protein CAWSVQGGQETQYF.

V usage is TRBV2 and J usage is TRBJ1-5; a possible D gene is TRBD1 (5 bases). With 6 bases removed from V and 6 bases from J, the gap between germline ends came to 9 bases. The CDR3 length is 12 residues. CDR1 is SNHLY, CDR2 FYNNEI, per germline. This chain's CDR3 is CASSVGVQPQHF. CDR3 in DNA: TGTGCCAGCAGCGTAGGGGTTCAGCCCCAGCATTTT.

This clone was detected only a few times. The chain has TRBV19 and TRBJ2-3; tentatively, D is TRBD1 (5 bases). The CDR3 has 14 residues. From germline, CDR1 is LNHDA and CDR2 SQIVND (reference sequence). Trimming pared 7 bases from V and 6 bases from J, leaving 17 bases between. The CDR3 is CASTDSWGADTQYF. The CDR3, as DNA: TGTGCCAGTACCGACTCCTGGGGCGCGGATACGCAGTATTTT. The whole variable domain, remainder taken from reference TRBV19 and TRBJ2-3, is DGGITQSPKYLFRKEGQNVTLSCEQNLNHDAMYWYRQDPGQGLRLIYYSQIVNDFQKGDIAEGYSVSREKKESFPLTVTSAQKNPTAFYLCASTDSWGADTQYFGPGTRLTVL.

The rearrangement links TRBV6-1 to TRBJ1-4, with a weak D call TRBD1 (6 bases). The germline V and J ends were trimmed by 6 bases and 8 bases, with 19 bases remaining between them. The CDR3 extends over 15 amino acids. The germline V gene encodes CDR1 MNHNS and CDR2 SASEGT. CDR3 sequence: CASRQGRLRGEKLFF. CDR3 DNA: TGTGCCAGCAGACAGGGAAGGCTGAGGGGGGAAAAACTGTTTTTT.

The CDR3 region is CASRRQAGADEKLFF. The CDR3 DNA reads TGTGCCAGCAGAAGACAGGCAGGGGCGGATGAAAAACTGTTTTTT. The chain combines TRBV5-6 with TRBJ1-4; D perhaps matches TRBD1 (6 bases). V lost 5 bases, J lost 6 bases, and 17 bases lay in between. Germline-derived CDR1 and CDR2 are SGHDT and YYEEEE. The CDR3 sequence is 15 residues long.

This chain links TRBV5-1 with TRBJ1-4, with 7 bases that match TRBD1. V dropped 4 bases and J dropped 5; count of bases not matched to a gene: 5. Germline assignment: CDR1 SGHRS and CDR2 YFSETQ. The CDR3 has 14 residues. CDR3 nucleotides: TGCGCCAGCAGCGGGGACAGTTTCAATGAAAAACTGTTTTTT. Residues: CASSGDSFNEKLFF.

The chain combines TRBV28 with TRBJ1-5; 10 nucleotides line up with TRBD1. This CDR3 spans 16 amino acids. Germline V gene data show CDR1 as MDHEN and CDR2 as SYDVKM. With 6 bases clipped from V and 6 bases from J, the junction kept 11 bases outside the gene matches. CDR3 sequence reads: CASSRSGTGEGQPQHF. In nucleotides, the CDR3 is TGTGCCAGCAGCCGCTCCGGGACAGGGGAGGGTCAGCCCCAGCATTTT.

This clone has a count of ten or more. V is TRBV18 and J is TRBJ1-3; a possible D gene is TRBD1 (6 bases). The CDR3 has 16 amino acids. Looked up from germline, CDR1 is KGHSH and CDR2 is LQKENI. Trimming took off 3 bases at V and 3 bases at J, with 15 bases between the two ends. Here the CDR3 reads CASSPSSGEIGNTIYF. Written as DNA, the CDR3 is TGTGCCAGCTCACCGTCGTCAGGGGAAATTGGAAACACCATATATTTT.

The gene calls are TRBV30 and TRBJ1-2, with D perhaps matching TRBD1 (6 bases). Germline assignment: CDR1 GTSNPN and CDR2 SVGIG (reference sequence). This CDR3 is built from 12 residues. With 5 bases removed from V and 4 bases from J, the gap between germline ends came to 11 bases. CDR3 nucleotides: TGTGCCTGGGGGGACACTATCTATGGCTACACCTTC. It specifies CAWGDTIYGYTF.

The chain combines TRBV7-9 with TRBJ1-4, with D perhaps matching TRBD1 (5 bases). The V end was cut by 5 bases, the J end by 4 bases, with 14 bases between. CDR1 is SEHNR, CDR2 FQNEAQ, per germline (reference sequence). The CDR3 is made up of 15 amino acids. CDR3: CASSHRDPYNEKLFF. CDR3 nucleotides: TGTGCCAGCAGCCACCGGGACCCTTATAATGAAAAACTGTTTTTT.

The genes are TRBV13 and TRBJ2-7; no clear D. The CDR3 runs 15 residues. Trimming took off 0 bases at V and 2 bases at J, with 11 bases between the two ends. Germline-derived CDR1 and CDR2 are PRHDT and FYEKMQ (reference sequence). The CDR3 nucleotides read TGTGCCAGCAGCTTAGGAACTGAGTTTACCTACGAGCAGTACTTC. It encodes CASSLGTEFTYEQYF.

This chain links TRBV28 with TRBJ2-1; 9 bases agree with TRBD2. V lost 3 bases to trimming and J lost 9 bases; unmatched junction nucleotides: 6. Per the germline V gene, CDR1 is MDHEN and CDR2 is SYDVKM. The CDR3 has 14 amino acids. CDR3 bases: TGTGCCAGCAGTTTGACTGAGCGGGAGGCTGAGCAGTTCTTC. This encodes CASSLTEREAEQFF.

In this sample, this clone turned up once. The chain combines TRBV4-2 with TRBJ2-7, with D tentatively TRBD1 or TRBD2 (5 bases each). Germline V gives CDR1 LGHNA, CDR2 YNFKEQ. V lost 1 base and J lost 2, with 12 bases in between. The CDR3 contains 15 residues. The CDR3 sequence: CASSQGRDVTYEQYF. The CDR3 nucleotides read TGTGCCAGCAGCCAAGGCAGGGACGTCACCTACGAGCAGTACTTC.

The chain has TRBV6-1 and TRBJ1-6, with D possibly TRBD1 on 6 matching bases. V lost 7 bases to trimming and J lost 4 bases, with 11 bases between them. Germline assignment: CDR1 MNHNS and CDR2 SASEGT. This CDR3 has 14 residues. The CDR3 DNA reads TGTGCCAGCAAGAACAGGGATTATAATTCACCCCTCCACTTT. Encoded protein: CASKNRDYNSPLHF.

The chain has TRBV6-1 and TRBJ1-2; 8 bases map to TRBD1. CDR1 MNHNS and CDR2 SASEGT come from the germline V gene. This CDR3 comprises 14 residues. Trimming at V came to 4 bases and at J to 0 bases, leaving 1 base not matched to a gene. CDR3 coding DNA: TGTGCCAGCAGTGGGGACAGGTCTAACTATGGCTACACCTTC. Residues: CASSGDRSNYGYTF.

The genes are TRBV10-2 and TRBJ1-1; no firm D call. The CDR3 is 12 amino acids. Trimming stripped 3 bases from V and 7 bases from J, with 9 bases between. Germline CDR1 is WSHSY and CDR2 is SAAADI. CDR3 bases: TGCGCCAGCAGTGAATACGGCGGTGAAGCTTTCTTT. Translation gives CASSEYGGEAFF.

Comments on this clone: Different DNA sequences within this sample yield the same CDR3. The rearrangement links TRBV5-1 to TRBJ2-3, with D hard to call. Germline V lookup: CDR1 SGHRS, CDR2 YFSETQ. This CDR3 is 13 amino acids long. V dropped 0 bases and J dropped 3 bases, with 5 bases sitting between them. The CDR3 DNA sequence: TGCGCCAGCAGCTTGGCCGGGACAGATACGCAGTATTTT. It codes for CASSLAGTDTQYF.

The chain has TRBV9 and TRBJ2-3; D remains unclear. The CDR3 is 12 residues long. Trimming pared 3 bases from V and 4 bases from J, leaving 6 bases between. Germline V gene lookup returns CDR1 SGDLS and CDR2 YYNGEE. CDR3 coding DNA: TGTGCCAGCAGCGCCTCTCCAGATACGCAGTATTTT. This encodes CASSASPDTQYF.

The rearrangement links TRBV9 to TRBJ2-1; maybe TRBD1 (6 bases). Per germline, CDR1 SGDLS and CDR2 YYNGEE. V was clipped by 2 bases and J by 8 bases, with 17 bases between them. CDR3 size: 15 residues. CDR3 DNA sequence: TGTGCCAGCAGCGTCTCCGGCAGTAAGGGGGATGAGCAGTTCTTC. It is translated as CASSVSGSKGDEQFF.

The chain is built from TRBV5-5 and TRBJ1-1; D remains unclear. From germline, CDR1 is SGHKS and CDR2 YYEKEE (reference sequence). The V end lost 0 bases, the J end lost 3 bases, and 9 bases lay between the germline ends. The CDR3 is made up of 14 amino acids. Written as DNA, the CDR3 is TGTGCCAGCAGCTTGGGCAGCGGCGACACTGAAGCTTTCTTT. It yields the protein CASSLGSGDTEAFF.

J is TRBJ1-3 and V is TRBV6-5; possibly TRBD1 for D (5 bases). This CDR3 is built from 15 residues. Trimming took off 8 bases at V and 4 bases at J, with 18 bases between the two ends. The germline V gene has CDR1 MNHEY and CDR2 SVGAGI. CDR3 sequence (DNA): TGTGCCAGCGGATCAATGGGGGGATCCGGAAACACCATATATTTT. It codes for CASGSMGGSGNTIYF.